The source of this TCR beta chain is a study of cytomegalovirus exposure and HLA in healthy donors. Whole-study findings and limits: There were 164 TCR beta chains listed as cytomegalovirus-associated. Roughly uniform depth of sequencing across donors was assumed in presence/absence analyses. Follow-up analysis seemed to connect common viral pathogens with several of the most significant clusters identified.

The sample holds a few counts of this clone. The target antigen is unknown. Researchers ran the PCR with 60 Vbeta and 13 Jbeta primers. The assay was immunoSEQ multiplex PCR, and TCRdb's table has in-frame clones only and misses some. The sample shows approximately 220,000 clones, about 82% of them seen only once. Germline values: CDR1 MDHEN, CDR2 SYDVKM. This CDR3 spans 14 amino acids. V was shortened by 2 bases and J by 2 bases, with 9 bases between the two germline ends. The sample was PBMCs. This clonotype was obtained from a man aged 25 to 45 in good health and CMV-seronegative. V and J are TRBV28 and TRBJ1-1; D is unclear. As DNA, the CDR3 is TGTGCCAGCAGTTTAGTCACAAAAAACACTGAAGCTTTCTTT. Translation gives CASSLVTKNTEAFF.